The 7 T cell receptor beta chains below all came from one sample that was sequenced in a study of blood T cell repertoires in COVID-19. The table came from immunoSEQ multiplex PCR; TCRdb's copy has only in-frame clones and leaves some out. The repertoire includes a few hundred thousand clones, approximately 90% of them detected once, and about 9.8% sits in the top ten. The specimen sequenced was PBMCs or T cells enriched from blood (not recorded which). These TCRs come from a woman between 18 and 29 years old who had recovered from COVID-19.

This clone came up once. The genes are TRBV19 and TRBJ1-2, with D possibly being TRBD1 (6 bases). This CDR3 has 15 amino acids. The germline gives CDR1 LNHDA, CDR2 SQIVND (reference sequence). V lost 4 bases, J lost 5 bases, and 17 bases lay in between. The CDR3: CASSTTLGQPYGYTF. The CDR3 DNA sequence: TGTGCCAGTAGTACGACCCTAGGACAGCCTTATGGCTACACCTTC.

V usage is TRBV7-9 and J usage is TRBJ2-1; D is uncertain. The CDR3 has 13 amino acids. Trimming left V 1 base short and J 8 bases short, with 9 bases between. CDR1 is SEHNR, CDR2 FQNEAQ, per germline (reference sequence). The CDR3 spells CASSLVRHHEQFF. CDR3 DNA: TGTGCCAGCAGCTTAGTTAGACACCATGAGCAGTTCTTC.

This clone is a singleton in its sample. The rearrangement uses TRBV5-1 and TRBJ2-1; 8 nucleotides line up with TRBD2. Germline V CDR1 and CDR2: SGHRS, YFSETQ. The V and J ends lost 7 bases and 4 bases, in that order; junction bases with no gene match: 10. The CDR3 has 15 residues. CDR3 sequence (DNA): TGCGCCAGCGACGTCTCTGCGGGAGGTTACAATGAGCAGTTCTTC. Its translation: CASDVSAGGYNEQFF.

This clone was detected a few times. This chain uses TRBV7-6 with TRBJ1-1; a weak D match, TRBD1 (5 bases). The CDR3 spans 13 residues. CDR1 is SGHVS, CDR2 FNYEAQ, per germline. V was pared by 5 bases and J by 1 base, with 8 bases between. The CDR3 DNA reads TGTGCCAGCAGCGCCGGGGGGAACACTGAAGCTTTCTTT. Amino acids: CASSAGGNTEAFF.

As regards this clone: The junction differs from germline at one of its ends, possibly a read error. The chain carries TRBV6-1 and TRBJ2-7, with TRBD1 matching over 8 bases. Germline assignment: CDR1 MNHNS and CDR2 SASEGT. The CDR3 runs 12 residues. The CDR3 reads CASSELGQGASF. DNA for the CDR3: TGTGCCAGCAGTGAACTGGGGCAGGGGGCCTCCTTC.

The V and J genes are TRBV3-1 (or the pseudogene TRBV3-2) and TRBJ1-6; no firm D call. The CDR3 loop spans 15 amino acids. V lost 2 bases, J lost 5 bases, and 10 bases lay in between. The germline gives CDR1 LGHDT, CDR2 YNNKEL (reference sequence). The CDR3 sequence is CASSQNKRDNSPLHF. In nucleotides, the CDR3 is TGTGCCAGCAGCCAAAACAAGCGAGATAATTCACCCCTCCACTTT.

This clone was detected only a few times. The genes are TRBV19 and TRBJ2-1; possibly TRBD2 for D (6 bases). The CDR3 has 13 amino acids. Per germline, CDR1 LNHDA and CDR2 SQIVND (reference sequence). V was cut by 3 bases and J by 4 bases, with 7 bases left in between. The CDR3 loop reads CASSIGGYNEQFF. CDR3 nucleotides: TGTGCCAGTAGTATCGGAGGGTACAATGAGCAGTTCTTC.